This T cell receptor (beta chain) came from a study of control samples from healthy donors and cancer patients. A word on this clone: Other DNA sequences in this sample translate to the same CDR3.

Measured with immunoSEQ multiplex PCR; TCRdb has only the in-frame clones, and not every one. Of tens of thousands of clones in the sample, under 90% were seen once. This CDR3 has 14 amino acids. Trimming cost V 4 bases and J 8 bases, with 17 bases left between them. From germline, CDR1 is SGHNT and CDR2 YYREEE (reference sequence). The TCR was taken from a man over 45 in good health. The chain is built from TRBV5-4 and TRBJ2-3; the D gene is possibly TRBD2 (5 bases). Source material: blood. The DNA of the CDR3 is TGTGCCAGCAGCCCCACTCGAACTAGAGGTACGCAGTATTTT. Translation gives CASSPTRTRGTQYF.